The sequence of this TCR beta chain was determined in a study of blood T cells in healthy people across ages. Study-wide points: Naive T cell percentage by flow cytometry tracked strongly with beta diversity.

V shed 3 bases and J shed 2 bases, with 23 bases lying between them. The V gene's germline CDR1 is DFQATT and CDR2 SNEGSKA (reference sequence). The CDR3 is made up of 18 amino acids. Primed by a sample-barcoded 5' primer and a J-beta primer mix, a second PCR proceeded for roughly 6 to 12 cycles. Each cDNA was tagged by a template-switch adaptor containing 12 random nucleotides. TCRdb reanalysed the 5' RACE reads using MiXCR and keeps one entry per CDR3 protein. This sample yields about 970,000 distinct CDR3 sequences, of which roughly half are seen a single time; about 22% belongs to the top ten. As to this clonotype: The target antigen is unknown.

Sequencing input: blood. The receptor was isolated from a woman aged 55-70 years in good health. The chain has TRBV20-1 and TRBJ2-4; perhaps TRBD2 as D (5 bases). The CDR3: CSASRAGAAASTKNIQYF. CDR3 DNA: TGCAGTGCTAGTCGAGCCGGAGCGGCGGCTTCGACCAAAAACATTCAGTACTTC.